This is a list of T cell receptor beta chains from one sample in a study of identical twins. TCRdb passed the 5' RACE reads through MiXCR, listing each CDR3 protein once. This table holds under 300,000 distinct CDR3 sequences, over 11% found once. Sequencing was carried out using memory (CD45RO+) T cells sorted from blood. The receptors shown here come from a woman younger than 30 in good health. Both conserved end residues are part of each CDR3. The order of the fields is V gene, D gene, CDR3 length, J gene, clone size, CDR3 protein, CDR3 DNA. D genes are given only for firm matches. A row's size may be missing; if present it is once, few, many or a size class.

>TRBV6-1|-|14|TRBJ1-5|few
CASRGNDEVKPQHF
TGTGCCAGCAGGGGGAACGACGAGGTCAAGCCCCAGCATTTT
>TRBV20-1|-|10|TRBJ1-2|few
CSATGNGYTF
TGCAGTGCTACAGGGAATGGCTACACCTTC
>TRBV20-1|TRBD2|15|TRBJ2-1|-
CSARPLGTSVNEQFF
TGCAGTGCTAGACCCTTAGGGACTAGCGTTAATGAGCAGTTCTTC
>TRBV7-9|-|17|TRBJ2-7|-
CASSLGIRGTGPEKQYF
TGTGCCAGCAGCTTAGGGATCCGTGGTACGGGACCAGAGAAGCAGTACTTC
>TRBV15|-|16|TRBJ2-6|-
CATSRVMRAGANVLTF
TGTGCCACCAGCAGAGTCATGCGGGCTGGGGCCAACGTCCTGACTTTC
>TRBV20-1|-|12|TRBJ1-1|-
CSALHPNTEAFF
TGCAGTGCTCTACATCCGAACACTGAAGCTTTCTTT
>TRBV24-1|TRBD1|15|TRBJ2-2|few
CATSDPGQATGELFF
TGTGCCACCAGTGATCCCGGACAGGCAACCGGGGAGCTGTTTTTT
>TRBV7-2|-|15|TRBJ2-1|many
CASSLHPSAYNEQFF
TGTGCCAGCAGCTTACACCCCAGCGCCTACAATGAGCAGTTCTTC
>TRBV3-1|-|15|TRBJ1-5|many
CASSPVGAVNQPQHF
TGTGCCAGCAGCCCAGTGGGGGCCGTTAATCAGCCCCAGCATTTT
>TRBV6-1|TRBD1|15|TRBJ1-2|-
CASRKVGTGARGYTF
TGTGCCAGCAGAAAAGTAGGGACAGGGGCGCGTGGCTACACCTTC
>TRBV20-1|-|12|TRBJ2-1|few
CSASGRVREQFF
TGCAGTGCTAGCGGGAGAGTGCGAGAGCAGTTCTTC
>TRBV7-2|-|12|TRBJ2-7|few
CASSLRDWEQYF
TGTGCCAGCAGCTTACGGGATTGGGAGCAGTACTTC
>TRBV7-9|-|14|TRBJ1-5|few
CASSLGQQNQPQHF
TGTGCCAGCAGCTTAGGACAGCAGAATCAGCCCCAGCATTTT
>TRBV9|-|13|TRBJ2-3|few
CASSVPGQDTQYF
TGTGCCAGCAGCGTGCCGGGTCAAGATACGCAGTATTTT
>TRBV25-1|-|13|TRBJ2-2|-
CASSQGGSGELFF
TGTGCCAGCAGCCAGGGGGGATCCGGGGAGCTGTTTTTT
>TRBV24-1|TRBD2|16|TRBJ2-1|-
CATSDPTSGKVNEQFF
TGTGCCACCAGTGATCCGACTAGCGGGAAGGTAAATGAGCAGTTCTTC
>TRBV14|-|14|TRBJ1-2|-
CASSQGVGSYGYTF
TGTGCCAGCAGCCAAGGGGTTGGATCCTATGGCTACACCTTC
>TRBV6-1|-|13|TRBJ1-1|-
CASRATGNTEAFF
TGTGCCAGCAGGGCAACAGGGAACACTGAAGCTTTCTTT
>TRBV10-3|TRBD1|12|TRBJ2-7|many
CAISPTGDEQYF
TGTGCCATCAGCCCTACAGGGGACGAGCAGTACTTC
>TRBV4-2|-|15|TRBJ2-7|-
CASSQEIRGPGEQYF
TGTGCCAGCAGCCAAGAGATTCGTGGCCCGGGGGAGCAGTACTTC
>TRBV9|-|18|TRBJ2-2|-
CASSVAIGGRGLAGELFF
TGTGCCAGCAGCGTAGCTATTGGGGGGAGAGGGCTCGCCGGGGAGCTGTTTTTT
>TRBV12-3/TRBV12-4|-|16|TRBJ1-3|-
CASSLQTGSATDTIYF
TGTGCCAGCAGTCTCCAGACAGGTTCCGCCACGGACACCATATATTTT
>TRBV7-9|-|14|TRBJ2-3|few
CASSLQGAEDTQYF
TGTGCCAGCAGCTTACAAGGGGCTGAAGATACGCAGTATTTT
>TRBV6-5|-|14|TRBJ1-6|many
CASSLVRGNSPLHF
TGTGCCAGCAGTTTGGTGAGGGGTAATTCACCCCTCCACTTT
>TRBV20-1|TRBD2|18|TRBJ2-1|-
CSARSSTSGRAAYNEQFF
TGCAGTGCTAGAAGCTCGACTAGCGGGAGGGCTGCTTACAATGAGCAGTTCTTC
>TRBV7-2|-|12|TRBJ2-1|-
CASSFTYDSPFF
TGTGCCAGCAGCTTTACGTATGATAGCCCGTTCTTC
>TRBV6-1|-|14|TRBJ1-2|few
CASRERVANYGYTF
TGTGCCAGCAGGGAACGGGTGGCTAACTATGGCTACACCTTC
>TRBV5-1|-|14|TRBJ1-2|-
CASSQDDSFSGYTF
TGCGCCAGCAGCCAAGACGACAGCTTCTCTGGCTACACCTTC
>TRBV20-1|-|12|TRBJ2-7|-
CSANRGPSEQYF
TGCAGTGCTAACCGGGGACCGTCTGAGCAGTACTTC
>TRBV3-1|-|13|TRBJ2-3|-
CASEDTPQDTQYF
TGTGCCAGCGAGGACACCCCGCAGGATACGCAGTATTTT
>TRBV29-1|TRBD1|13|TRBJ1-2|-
CSVRQGPNYGYTF
TGCAGCGTTAGACAGGGCCCTAACTATGGCTACACCTTC
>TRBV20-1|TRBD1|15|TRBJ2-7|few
CSASNIGTGALGQYF
TGCAGTGCTTCAAACATCGGGACAGGGGCCTTAGGGCAGTACTTC